The T cell receptor beta chain under discussion was sequenced for a study of T cell responses to AZD1222 COVID-19 vaccine. TCRdb keeps only in-frame clones here, not all; method: immunoSEQ multiplex PCR. Of tens of thousands of clones listed, around 90% are singletons. CDR3 size: 15 residues. In germline, CDR1 is MGHRA, CDR2 YSYEKL. With 2 bases removed from V and 4 bases from J, the gap between germline ends came to 12 bases. The receptor was isolated from an adult in good health. The J gene is TRBJ1-5, the V gene TRBV4-1; D call uncertain. The specimen comprised peripheral blood, sampled on day 0 of AZD1222 vaccination. The CDR3 protein is CASSQSEGQNQPQHF. Here the CDR3 DNA reads TGCGCCAGCAGCCAATCGGAGGGTCAGAATCAGCCCCAGCATTTT.